The clone carrying this T cell receptor beta chain was recorded at least ten times. These data are taken from a study of patients and donors after allogeneic stem cell transplantation. The CDR3 runs 16 residues. V lost 4 bases, J lost 3 bases, and 7 bases stayed unmatched. A single record per CDR3 protein comes from TCRdb applying MiXCR to the RT-PCR reads. This table has about 160,000 distinct CDR3 sequences, approximately 31% appearing once. This clonotype was obtained from a human donor who was either an allogeneic HSCT recipient or a stem cell or donor lymphocyte infusion donor (not recorded which). It is not recorded whose cells these are; they may come from a transplant donor. V and J are TRBV12-3 or TRBV12-4 and TRBJ1-3; 9 bases are shared with TRBD1. Material: blood, either unsorted or a sorted T cell fraction (not recorded which). The CDR3 sequence: CASSSPGQGYGNTIYF. The CDR3 DNA reads TGTGCCAGCAGTTCACCGGGACAGGGCTATGGAAACACCATATATTTT.